This TCR beta chain is drawn from a study of T cell responses to AZD1222 COVID-19 vaccine. Study as a whole: Combined were second doses at about 4 or about 12 weeks. Study-level findings and limits: Spike-specific TCR breadth rose after two AZD1222 doses, and depth rose as well. Most donors were white British and more were female, and clonal diversity was possibly underestimated.

Assay used: immunoSEQ multiplex PCR; TCRdb lists only in-frame clones, some missing. Of some 100,000 clones listed, nearly 90% are singletons. Regarding this clone: Its antigen is not identified.

The V gene's germline CDR1 is SEHNR and CDR2 FQNEAQ (reference sequence). The CDR3 loop spans 14 amino acids. Trimming cost V 0 bases and J 1 base, with 6 bases left between them. The receptor was isolated from an adult in good health. The V call is TRBV7-9, the J call TRBJ1-1; the D is unclear. The sample was peripheral blood, taken on day 0 of AZD1222 vaccination. The CDR3 is CASSLAGKNTEAFF. In DNA, the CDR3 is TGTGCCAGCAGCTTAGCGGGGAAGAACACTGAAGCTTTCTTT.